The 7 T cell receptor beta chains reported below all come from one sample, sequenced in a study of shared clonotypes between healthy human individuals. TCRdb keeps only in-frame clones here, not all; method: immunoSEQ multiplex PCR. The sample lists millions of clones; approximately 94% were seen once. Terminally differentiated effector memory CD45RA+ cells were excluded from the naive CD8 cells, which were CD45RO-negative and positively selected for CCR7. The sample comprised naive CD8+ T cells sorted from blood. These receptors all stem from a man aged 18 to 29 in good health.

This clone occurred once. Other DNA sequences in this specimen translate into the identical CDR3. V is TRBV28 and J is TRBJ2-7; 7 bases match TRBD1. The germline V gene has CDR1 MDHEN and CDR2 SYDVKM. The CDR3 is 14 residues long. Unmatched junction bases numbered 5, after V lost 2 bases and J lost 4 bases. CDR3 in amino acids: CASSLTGESYEQYF. The DNA of the CDR3 is TGTGCCAGCAGTTTAACAGGGGAGTCATACGAGCAGTACTTC.

J is TRBJ2-3 and V is TRBV4-3; 7 bases map to TRBD2. This CDR3 region has 15 residues. V lost 4 bases to trimming and J lost 3 bases; unmatched junction nucleotides: 7. The germline V gene encodes CDR1 LGHNA and CDR2 YSLEER. The CDR3 protein is CASSRRRRGTDTQYF. CDR3 sequence (DNA): TGCGCCAGCAGCCGCCGACGGCGGGGGACAGATACGCAGTATTTT.

V is TRBV2 and J is TRBJ2-7, with D tentatively TRBD2 (7 bases). The V gene lost 1 base and the J gene lost 5 bases, with 18 bases spanning the gap. The CDR3 contains 16 residues. Germline values: CDR1 SNHLY, CDR2 FYNNEI. The CDR3 sequence: CASSEGLGGGADEQYF. CDR3 nucleotides: TGTGCCAGCAGTGAAGGGTTAGGAGGGGGGGCAGACGAGCAGTACTTC.

This chain uses TRBV19 with TRBJ2-7; D might be TRBD1 (5 bases). The CDR3 is 12 residues long. V was pared by 1 base and J by 6 bases, with 7 bases between. Germline V gene data show CDR1 as LNHDA and CDR2 as SQIVND (reference sequence). The CDR3 region has the DNA TGTGCCAGTAGTATAGTTGGGGCCGAGCAGTACTTC. Amino acids: CASSIVGAEQYF.

The V call is TRBV2, the J call TRBJ2-1; 10 nucleotides align to TRBD2. V gave up 2 bases and J gave up 2 bases; unmatched junction bases: 3. The length of the CDR3 is 16 residues. CDR1 and CDR2 from the germline V gene are SNHLY and FYNNEI. CDR3 region: CASSELGTSAYNEQFF. CDR3 in DNA: TGTGCCAGCAGTGAACTTGGGACTAGCGCCTACAATGAGCAGTTCTTC.

The J gene is TRBJ2-7, the V gene TRBV7-6; D perhaps matches TRBD1 (5 bases). The V end lost 5 bases, the J end lost 3 bases, and 11 bases lay between the germline ends. The CDR3 contains 13 residues. The germline CDR1 and CDR2 sequences are SGHVS and FNYEAQ. CDR3 in DNA: TGTGCCAGCAGCCGTGGAACAGGCTACGAGCAGTACTTC. It is translated as CASSRGTGYEQYF. The full variable domain, rest sourced from reference TRBV7-6 and TRBJ2-7, is GAGVSQSPRYKVTKRGQDVALRCDPISGHVSLYWYRQALGQGPEFLTYFNYEAQQDKSGLPNDRFSAERPEGSISTLTIQRTEQRDSAMYRCASSRGTGYEQYFGPGTRLTVT.

The chain links TRBV27 to TRBJ1-1, with D possibly matching TRBD1 (6 bases). This CDR3 region has 15 residues. Looked up from germline, CDR1 is MNHEY and CDR2 is SMNVEV (reference sequence). V was pared by 3 bases and J by 3 bases, with 14 bases between. This chain's CDR3 is CASSFVGAGDTEAFF. The DNA of the CDR3 is TGTGCCAGCAGTTTTGTGGGGGCGGGGGACACTGAAGCTTTCTTT.